The clone carrying this T cell receptor (beta chain) came up a few times. Its antigen is not known. Between the trimmed V and J ends, which lost 4 bases and 2 bases, there was a span of 10 bases. Per germline, CDR1 MGHRA and CDR2 YSYEKL. The CDR3 extends over 14 amino acids. This record belongs to a study of identical twins. Study observations and caveats: Abundant cord blood beta clonotypes carried fewer insertions; memory repertoires showed none. There was an excess of low generation probability in the out-of-frame alpha sequences that twins shared. Twins shared beta out-of-frame sequences in excess, but this excess was weaker. Out-of-frame TCR alpha sharing observed in monozygotic twins exceeded model estimates.

One entry per CDR3 protein, called by TCRdb with MiXCR from the 5' RACE reads. The sample holds hundreds of thousands of distinct CDR3 sequences, roughly 7% seen once. In addition, the sample was reused for a study of yellow fever vaccine responses in identical twins.

The chain employs TRBV4-1 and TRBJ2-3; D might be TRBD1 (5 bases). The source material was memory (CD45RO+) T cells sorted from blood. The TCR originated in a woman aged 18 to 35 in good health. The CDR3 region has the DNA TGCGCCAGCAGCCGTGACAGTCACACAGATACGCAGTATTTT. Translated: CASSRDSHTDTQYF.